These 8 T cell receptor beta chains were sequenced from one sample in a study of cytomegalovirus exposure and HLA in healthy donors. The PCR employed 60 Vbeta primers together with 13 Jbeta primers. This table comes from immunoSEQ multiplex PCR, and its TCRdb copy is limited to in-frame clones, with some not included. The profile shows some 200,000 clones, approximately 82% of them singletons. The sequencing input was PBMCs. The source of these receptors is a woman in her thirties or forties in good health and CMV-seronegative.

CDR3 in DNA: TGTGCCAGCAGTTCACCCCGGACAGCCGATGAAAAACTGTTTTTT. The encoded protein is CASSSPRTADEKLFF. The chain carries TRBV27 and TRBJ1-4; a weak D match, TRBD1 (6 bases). The germline V gene encodes CDR1 MNHEY and CDR2 SMNVEV (reference sequence). Trimming cost V 4 bases and J 6 bases, with 15 bases left between them. The CDR3 totals 15 residues.

This sequence joins TRBV5-6 and TRBJ2-3; TRBD2 agrees at 10 bases. Germline CDR1 and CDR2: SGHDT and YYEEEE. Unmatched junction bases numbered 4, after V lost 0 bases and J lost 0 bases. CDR3 size: 17 residues. DNA of the CDR3: TGTGCCAGCAGCTTGGCTAGCGGGGGAACTAGCACAGATACGCAGTATTTT. Its translation is CASSLASGGTSTDTQYF. The full variable domain, with the rest looked up from reference TRBV5-6 and TRBJ2-3, is DAGVTQSPTHLIKTRGQQVTLRCSPKSGHDTVSWYQQALGQGPQFIFQYYEEEERQRGNFPDRFSGHQFPNYSSELNVNALLLGDSALYLCASSLASGGTSTDTQYFGPGTRLTVL.

The V call is TRBV19, the J call TRBJ1-5; 9 bases fit TRBD1. This CDR3 contains 11 residues. Germline loops: CDR1 LNHDA, CDR2 SQIVND (reference sequence). Trimming took 7 bases from V and 13 from J; bases not matched to a gene: 5. CDR3 amino acids: CASNTQGAQHF. The CDR3 region has the DNA TGTGCCAGTAACACACAGGGGGCTCAGCATTTT.

The genes are TRBV20-1 and TRBJ2-1; 8 bases agree with TRBD2. The CDR3 has 11 residues. Per the germline V gene, CDR1 is DFQATT and CDR2 is SNEGSKA (reference sequence). Trimming at V came to 5 bases and at J to 15 bases, leaving 9 bases not matched to a gene. In DNA form, the CDR3 reads TGCAGTGCTTCGGCGGGGGGCCTGCCGTTCTTC. It yields the protein CSASAGGLPFF.

This chain links TRBV5-6 with TRBJ1-4; D gene uncertain. The CDR3 totals 15 residues. The germline gives CDR1 SGHDT, CDR2 YYEEEE. Trimming cost V 1 base and J 4 bases, with 11 bases left between them. In nucleotides, the CDR3 is TGTGCCAGCAGCTTGCAGGACTATGGTAATGAAAAACTGTTTTTT. It yields the protein CASSLQDYGNEKLFF.

V usage is TRBV5-1 and J usage is TRBJ2-3, with TRBD1 identical over 7 bases. Germline CDR1 is SGHRS and CDR2 is YFSETQ. The junction had 8 bases not matched to a gene; V was cut back by 0 bases and J by 1 base. This CDR3 is built from 17 residues. CDR3 DNA sequence: TGCGCCAGCAGCTTGGACCCGGCAGGGGGAGGCACAGATACGCAGTATTTT. It codes for CASSLDPAGGGTDTQYF.

V gene TRBV11-3 combines with J gene TRBJ2-7; D gene uncertain. Germline V gene lookup returns CDR1 SGHNT and CDR2 YENEEA. V lost 3 bases and J 5 bases, leaving 8 bases between the germline ends. The CDR3 is made up of 12 amino acids. CDR3: CASSLDSHEQYF. DNA for the CDR3: TGTGCCAGCAGCTTGGATAGCCACGAGCAGTACTTC.

The chain is built from TRBV28 and TRBJ2-3; D unclear. Looked up from germline, CDR1 is MDHEN and CDR2 is SYDVKM. CDR3 size: 14 residues. V lost 7 bases and J 4 bases, leaving 15 bases between the germline ends. The CDR3 sequence is CASTGSVLADTQYF. Here the CDR3 DNA reads TGTGCCAGCACAGGTTCAGTCTTGGCAGATACGCAGTATTTT.